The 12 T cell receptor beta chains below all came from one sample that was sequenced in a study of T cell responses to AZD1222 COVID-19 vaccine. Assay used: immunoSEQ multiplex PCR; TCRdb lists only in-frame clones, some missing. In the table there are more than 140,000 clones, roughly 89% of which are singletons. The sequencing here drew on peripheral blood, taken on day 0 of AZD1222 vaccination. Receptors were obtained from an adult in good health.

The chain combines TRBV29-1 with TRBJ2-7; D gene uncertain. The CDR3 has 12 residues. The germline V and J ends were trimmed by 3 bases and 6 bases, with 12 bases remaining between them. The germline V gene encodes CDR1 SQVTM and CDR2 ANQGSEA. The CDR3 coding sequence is TGCAGCGTTGAGGCTAGGCCGGGCGAGCAGTACTTC. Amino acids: CSVEARPGEQYF.

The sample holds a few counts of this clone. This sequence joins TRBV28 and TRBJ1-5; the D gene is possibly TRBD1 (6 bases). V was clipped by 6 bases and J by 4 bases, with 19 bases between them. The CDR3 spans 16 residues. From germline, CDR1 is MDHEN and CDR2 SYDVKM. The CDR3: CASSLEQGMINQPQHF. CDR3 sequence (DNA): TGTGCCAGCAGCCTCGAACAGGGAATGATTAATCAGCCCCAGCATTTT. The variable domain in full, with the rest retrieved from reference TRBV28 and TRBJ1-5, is DVKVTQSSRYLVKRTGEKVFLECVQDMDHENMFWYRQDPGLGLRLIYFSYDVKMKEKGDIPEGYSVSREKKERFSLILESASTNQTSMYLCASSLEQGMINQPQHFGDGTRLSIL.

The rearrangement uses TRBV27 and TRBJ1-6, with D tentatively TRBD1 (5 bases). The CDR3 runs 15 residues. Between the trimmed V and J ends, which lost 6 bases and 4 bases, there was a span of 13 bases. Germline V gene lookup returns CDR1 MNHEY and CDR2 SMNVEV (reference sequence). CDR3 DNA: TGTGCCAGCAGGACCGGGACGGGTTATAATTCACCCCTCCACTTT. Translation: CASRTGTGYNSPLHF.

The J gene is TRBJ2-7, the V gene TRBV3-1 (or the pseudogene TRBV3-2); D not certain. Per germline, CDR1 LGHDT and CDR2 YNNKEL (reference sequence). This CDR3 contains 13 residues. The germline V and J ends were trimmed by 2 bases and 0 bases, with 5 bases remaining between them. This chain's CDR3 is CASSQSPSYEQYF. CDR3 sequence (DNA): TGTGCCAGCAGCCAATCCCCCTCCTACGAGCAGTACTTC.

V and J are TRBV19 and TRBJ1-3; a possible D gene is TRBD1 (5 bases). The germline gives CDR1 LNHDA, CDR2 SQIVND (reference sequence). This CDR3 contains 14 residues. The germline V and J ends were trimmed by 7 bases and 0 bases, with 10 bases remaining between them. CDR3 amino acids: CASTPGSSGNTIYF. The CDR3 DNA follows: TGTGCCAGTACCCCAGGGAGCTCTGGAAACACCATATATTTT. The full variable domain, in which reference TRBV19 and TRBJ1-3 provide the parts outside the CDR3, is DGGITQSPKYLFRKEGQNVTLSCEQNLNHDAMYWYRQDPGQGLRLIYYSQIVNDFQKGDIAEGYSVSREKKESFPLTVTSAQKNPTAFYLCASTPGSSGNTIYFGEGSWLTVV.

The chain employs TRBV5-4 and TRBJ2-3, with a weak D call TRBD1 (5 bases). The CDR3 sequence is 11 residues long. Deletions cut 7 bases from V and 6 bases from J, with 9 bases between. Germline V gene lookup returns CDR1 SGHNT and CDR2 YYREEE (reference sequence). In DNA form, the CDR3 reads TGTGCCAGCCGGACAATGGATACGCAGTATTTT. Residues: CASRTMDTQYF.

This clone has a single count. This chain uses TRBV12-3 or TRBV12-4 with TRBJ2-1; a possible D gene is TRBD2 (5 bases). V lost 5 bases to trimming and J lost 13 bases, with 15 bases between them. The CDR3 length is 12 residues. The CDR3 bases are TGTGCCAGCAGTGCCGGGATTTCGAAACAGTTCTTC. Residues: CASSAGISKQFF.

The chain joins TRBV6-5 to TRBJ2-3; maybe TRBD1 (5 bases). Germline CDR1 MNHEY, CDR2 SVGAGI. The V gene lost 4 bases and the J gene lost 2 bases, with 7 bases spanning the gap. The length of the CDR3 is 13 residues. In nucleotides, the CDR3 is TGTGCCAGCAGTTCCAGGGACACAGATACGCAGTATTTT. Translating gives CASSSRDTDTQYF.

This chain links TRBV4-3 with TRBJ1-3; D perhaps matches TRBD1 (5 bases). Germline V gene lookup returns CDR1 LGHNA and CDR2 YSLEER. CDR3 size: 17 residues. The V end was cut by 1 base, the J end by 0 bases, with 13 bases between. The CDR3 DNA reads TGCGCCAGCAGCCAAGGACAGCAGGTTGGCTCTGGAAACACCATATATTTT. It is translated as CASSQGQQVGSGNTIYF.

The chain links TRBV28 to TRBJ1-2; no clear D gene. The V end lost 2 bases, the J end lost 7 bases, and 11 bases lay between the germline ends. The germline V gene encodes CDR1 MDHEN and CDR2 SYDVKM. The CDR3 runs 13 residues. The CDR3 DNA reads TGTGCCAGCAGTTTAGACATCATCTCTGGCTACACCTTC. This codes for CASSLDIISGYTF.

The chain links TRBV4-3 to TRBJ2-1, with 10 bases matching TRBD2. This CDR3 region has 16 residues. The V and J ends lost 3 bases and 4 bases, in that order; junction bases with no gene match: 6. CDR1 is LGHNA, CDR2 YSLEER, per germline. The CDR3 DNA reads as TGCGCCAGCAGCCAGCGGACTAGCGGACCATACAATGAGCAGTTCTTC. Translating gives CASSQRTSGPYNEQFF.

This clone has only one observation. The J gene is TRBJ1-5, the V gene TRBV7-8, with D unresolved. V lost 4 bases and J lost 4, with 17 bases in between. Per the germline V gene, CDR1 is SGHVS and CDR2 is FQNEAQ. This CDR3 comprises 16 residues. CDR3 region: CASSSETGEVNQPQHF. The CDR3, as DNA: TGTGCCAGCAGCTCCGAAACCGGGGAGGTGAATCAGCCCCAGCATTTT.